This TCR beta chain was identified in a study of cytomegalovirus exposure and HLA in healthy donors. The wider study: From HLA-typed donors, an early data release held 70 million to 100 million unique TCRs.

Study conclusions and caveats: Presence/absence comparisons presumed near-even sequencing depth among donors. A later analysis reported that several of the most significant clusters appeared to be linked to common viral pathogens, among them Epstein-Barr virus. Researchers had no immune exposure information except CMV serostatus available.

A remark on this clone: Antigen: not known.

CDR3 size: 13 residues. V gave up 3 bases and J gave up 0 bases, with 3 bases separating them. Per germline, CDR1 LNHDA and CDR2 SQIVND (reference sequence). The PCR contained 60 Vbeta and 13 Jbeta primers. Here immunoSEQ multiplex PCR was the method, and the copy in TCRdb shows in-frame clones only, minus some. The sample contains about 110,000 clones, roughly four fifths of which appear only once. This clonotype was obtained from a man younger than 35 in good health and CMV-seronegative. J is TRBJ1-3 and V is TRBV19; D is ambiguous. The source material was PBMCs. CDR3 in amino acids: CASSMASGNTIYF. The CDR3 DNA is TGTGCCAGTAGTATGGCCTCTGGAAACACCATATATTTT.